Shown below are 17 T cell receptor beta chains from a single sample sequenced in a study of regulatory T cells in long-lasting Graves disease (dated by TCRdb to the early 2020s). Library preparation was by multiplex PCR. This sample was sequenced with an Illumina HiSeq 4000. To build TCR beta libraries, CDR3 regions were amplified by Arm-PCR using iRepertoire HTBI primers. The public reads were reprocessed in TCRdb via fastp at Q25 and MiXCR, keeping in-frame beta chains. A single entry per CDR3 protein holds the most common genes and DNA from its merged rows. In all, the sample holds around 420,000 distinct CDR3 sequences, and about 14% of those were seen once. Of the sample, 22% is held by the ten largest clones. This specimen's time point label, interpreted: newly diagnosed GD, antithyroid drugs for less than 3 months. For both TCR sequencing and RNA sequencing, RNA was extracted from PBMCs in TRIzol.

The source material was peripheral blood mononuclear cells (PBMCs), sampled at new diagnosis, from a patient treated with antithyroid drugs. The receptors come from a female donor with Graves disease.

This clonotype appeared many times. This sequence joins TRBV30 and TRBJ1-4; TRBD1 agrees at 10 bases. CDR1 is GTSNPN, CDR2 SVGIG, per germline (reference sequence). CDR3 size: 14 residues. V shed 4 bases, J shed 4 bases, and the junction held 3 bases outside the gene matches. CDR3 nucleotide sequence: TGTGCCTGGAACCGGGACAGGGGTAATGAAAAACTGTTTTTT. Protein sequence: CAWNRDRGNEKLFF.

This clonotype has at least ten counts. The gene calls are TRBV7-2 and TRBJ2-5, with 9 bases identical to TRBD2. Germline values: CDR1 SGHTA, CDR2 FQGNSA. The CDR3 loop spans 17 amino acids. The V and J ends lost 1 base and 2 bases, in that order; junction bases with no gene match: 8. CDR3 amino acids: CASSLGGGLAVQETQYF. CDR3 coding DNA: TGTGCCAGCAGCTTAGGGGGGGGACTAGCAGTGCAAGAGACCCAGTACTTC.

This clonotype was counted ten times or more. The rearrangement uses TRBV28 and TRBJ2-4; 7 nucleotides agree with TRBD2. Germline V gives CDR1 MDHEN, CDR2 SYDVKM. V lost 5 bases to trimming and J lost 11 bases; unmatched junction nucleotides: 15. This CDR3 comprises 15 residues. The CDR3 region is CASSPPTRGEGLQYF. CDR3 nucleotides: TGTGCCAGCAGTCCGCCGACCCGGGGGGAAGGGCTTCAGTACTTC.

The rearrangement uses TRBV19 and TRBJ2-4; D uncertain. Germline V lookup: CDR1 LNHDA, CDR2 SQIVND (reference sequence). CDR3 length equals 14 residues. The V end lost 3 bases, the J end lost 0 bases, and 6 bases lay between the germline ends. The CDR3: CASSMVLAKNIQYF. CDR3 DNA sequence: TGTGCCAGTAGTATGGTACTAGCCAAAAACATTCAGTACTTC.

This clonotype was detected many times. The chain combines TRBV12-3 or TRBV12-4 with TRBJ2-1; 8 bases map to TRBD1. Trimming cost V 5 bases and J 11 bases; bases outside gene matches: 2. The CDR3 spans 11 residues. This CDR3 is CASSGTGKQFF. The CDR3 DNA sequence: TGTGCCAGCAGTGGGACAGGAAAGCAGTTCTTC.

Concerning this clonotype: This may come from a read error, since a much larger clone is one base off. This sequence joins TRBV12-3 or TRBV12-4 and TRBJ2-5; 10 bases map to TRBD2. The CDR3 contains 15 residues. In nucleotides, the CDR3 is TGTGCCAGCATTCCTCTAGCGGGGGCGGGGGAGACCCAGTGCTTC. Translating gives CASIPLAGAGETQCF.

V gene TRBV24-1 combines with J gene TRBJ1-4; possibly TRBD1 for D (6 bases). The CDR3 totals 15 residues. The germline V gene has CDR1 KGHDR and CDR2 SFDVKD. The V and J ends lost 8 bases and 1 base respectively, with 13 bases between them. This CDR3 reads CATTGGGGTNEKLFF. The CDR3 DNA follows: TGTGCCACCACCGGGGGAGGGGGAACTAATGAAAAACTGTTTTTT.

The sample holds many counts of this clonotype. In DNA form, the CDR3 reads TGTGCCAGCAGTCCCTCGGCCCTTGGGGGTCAGCCCCAGCATTTT. It yields the protein CASSPSALGGQPQHF. The rearrangement joins TRBV6-1 to TRBJ1-5; D might be TRBD1 (5 bases). Germline CDR1 reads MNHNS; CDR2 reads SASEGT. The CDR3 is 15 amino acids. Trimming cost V 5 bases and J 6 bases, with 17 bases left between them.

Only a few counts were recorded for this clonotype. The V and J genes are TRBV18 and TRBJ1-4; no clear D gene. The ends were cut back, 3 bases at V and 5 bases at J, with 16 bases in the middle. CDR3 length equals 16 residues. Germline V gene lookup returns CDR1 KGHSH and CDR2 LQKENI. CDR3 sequence: CASSPLLSRKNEKLFF. The CDR3 nucleotides read TGTGCCAGCTCACCCCTTCTTTCACGGAAGAATGAAAAACTGTTTTTT. Based on the CDR3 plus reference TRBV18 and TRBJ1-4, the full variable domain is NAGVMQNPRHLVRRRGQEARLRCSPMKGHSHVYWYRQLPEEGLKFMVYLQKENIIDESGMPKERFSAEFPKEGPSILRIQQVVRGDSAAYFCASSPLLSRKNEKLFFGSGTQLSVL.

This clonotype was found many times. The CDR3 loop is CASSLTTEAFF. CDR3 in DNA: TGTGCCAGCAGTTTAACCACTGAAGCTTTCTTT. The chain carries TRBV2 and TRBJ1-1; no clear D gene. V shed 5 bases and J shed 4 bases, with 5 bases lying between them. The CDR3 contains 11 residues. Germline loops: CDR1 SNHLY, CDR2 FYNNEI.

This sequence joins TRBV29-1 and TRBJ2-7; 12 bases line up with TRBD1. Germline loops: CDR1 SQVTM, CDR2 ANQGSEA. J was trimmed by 4 bases and V by 4 bases; bases with no gene match: 11. The CDR3 is made up of 16 amino acids. CDR3 DNA: TGCAGCGTTGTGATGGGGACAGGGGGCCAGTGGTACGAGCAGTACTTC. Its translation is CSVVMGTGGQWYEQYF.

In this sample, this clonotype turned up a few times. The chain links TRBV20-1 to TRBJ2-7, with 9 bases fitting TRBD2. This CDR3 has 14 amino acids. The germline V gene has CDR1 DFQATT and CDR2 SNEGSKA (reference sequence). Trimming at V came to 0 bases and at J to 6 bases, leaving 6 bases not matched to a gene. Here the CDR3 reads CSARDPSGGLEQYF. CDR3 sequence (DNA): TGCAGTGCTAGAGATCCGAGCGGGGGGCTCGAGCAGTACTTC.

This clonotype was seen ten or more times. The CDR3 reads CASRLQGDNTGELFF. For the CDR3, the DNA is TGTGCCAGCAGGCTCCAGGGGGATAACACCGGGGAGCTGTTTTTT. J is TRBJ2-2 and V is TRBV6-1; 7 nucleotides line up with TRBD1. The germline gives CDR1 MNHNS, CDR2 SASEGT. This CDR3 is built from 15 residues. With 6 bases clipped from V and 2 bases from J, the junction kept 6 bases outside the gene matches.

This clonotype has ten or more counts. CDR3 in amino acids: CASSEKGAGINYGYTF. The CDR3 coding sequence is TGTGCCAGCAGTGAAAAAGGAGCAGGGATTAACTATGGCTACACCTTC. The chain has TRBV6-1 and TRBJ1-2; TRBD1 is a possible D gene (5 bases). The germline V and J ends were trimmed by 2 bases and 1 base, with 14 bases remaining between them. This CDR3 has 16 residues. The germline V gene encodes CDR1 MNHNS and CDR2 SASEGT.

There are many counts of this clonotype. V gene TRBV27 combines with J gene TRBJ1-5; the D gene is possibly TRBD1 (5 bases). V was cut by 0 bases and J by 5 bases, with 17 bases left in between. This CDR3 has 17 amino acids. Looked up from germline, CDR1 is MNHEY and CDR2 is SMNVEV (reference sequence). CDR3 sequence: CASSLSGDFGGYQPQHF. Written as DNA, the CDR3 is TGTGCCAGCAGTTTATCGGGGGACTTCGGAGGTTATCAGCCCCAGCATTTT.

This clonotype was picked up many times. The junction shows a germline mismatch at one end, possibly a read error. V is TRBV5-1 and J is TRBJ2-2; 7 bases are shared with TRBD1. CDR1 SGHRS and CDR2 YFSETQ come from the germline V gene. The CDR3 spans 18 residues. CDR3 nucleotide sequence: TGTGCCAGCAGCCAAACGCGTTACAGGGGAGCGAACACCGGGGAGCTGTTTTTT. Translating it yields CASSQTRYRGANTGELFF.

This sequence joins TRBV7-9 and TRBJ1-1, with 9 bases identical to TRBD1. CDR1 is SEHNR and CDR2 is FQNEAQ in the germline V gene (reference sequence). Unmatched junction bases numbered 7, after V lost 5 bases and J lost 0 bases. CDR3 length equals 16 residues. CDR3 amino acids: CASSPGTGRMNTEAFF. CDR3 nucleotide sequence: TGTGCCAGCAGCCCGGGGACAGGGCGTATGAACACTGAAGCTTTCTTT.